The 16 T cell receptor beta chains in this list originate from one sample, sequenced in a study of blood T cell repertoires in COVID-19. TCRdb's copy holds only in-frame clones and misses some; the assay was immunoSEQ multiplex PCR. The sample carries roughly 290,000 clones, around 91% recorded once. The sequenced sample was peripheral blood. All receptors come from a woman aged 60-70 years with acute or convalescent COVID-19.

This chain uses TRBV28 with TRBJ1-2; D is unresolved. Germline values: CDR1 MDHEN, CDR2 SYDVKM. V was shortened by 7 bases and J by 8 bases, with 23 bases between the two germline ends. CDR3 size: 15 residues. CDR3 loop: CASNPSSLAVWGYTF. DNA for the CDR3: TGTGCCAGCAACCCTTCCTCTCTAGCCGTGTGGGGCTACACCTTC.

This rearrangement joins TRBV2 to TRBJ1-2; D is perhaps TRBD1 (5 bases). Per the germline V gene, CDR1 is SNHLY and CDR2 is FYNNEI. Trimming removed 11 bases from V and 6 bases from J, with 16 bases in between. The length of the CDR3 is 12 residues. CDR3 bases: TGTGCCGGACACAGCCTACAACATGGCTACACCTTC. This translates into CAGHSLQHGYTF.

This chain links TRBV9 with TRBJ2-1, with 10 nucleotides matching TRBD2. Germline values: CDR1 SGDLS, CDR2 YYNGEE. The CDR3 consists of 17 residues. V shed 4 bases and J 0 bases; nucleotides not matched to a gene: 7. The CDR3 DNA sequence: TGTGCCAGCAGCCCAGGGGCTAGCGGGAGCTCCTACAATGAGCAGTTCTTC. This sequence encodes CASSPGASGSSYNEQFF.

The V and J genes are TRBV2 and TRBJ2-2, with D possibly being TRBD2 (6 bases). CDR3 length: 14 amino acids. The germline V and J ends were trimmed by 6 bases and 1 base, with 9 bases remaining between them. CDR1 is SNHLY and CDR2 is FYNNEI in the germline V gene. This chain's CDR3 is CASRRDRNTGELFF. Here the CDR3 DNA reads TGTGCCAGCAGGCGGGACCGGAACACCGGGGAGCTGTTTTTT.

V usage is TRBV15 and J usage is TRBJ2-2; D is possibly TRBD2 (5 bases). In germline, CDR1 is LNHNV, CDR2 YYDKDF (reference sequence). V shed 1 base and J shed 1 base, with 10 bases lying between them. The CDR3 spans 16 residues. Here the CDR3 reads CATSRGGKRNTGELFF. In DNA, the CDR3 is TGTGCCACCAGCAGAGGAGGGAAAAGGAACACCGGGGAGCTGTTTTTT.

The J gene is TRBJ1-5, the V gene TRBV18, with D possibly matching TRBD1 (5 bases). The germline gives CDR1 KGHSH, CDR2 LQKENI. Deletions cut 3 bases from V and 4 bases from J, with 7 bases between. This CDR3 is 13 amino acids long. The CDR3: CASSPDNNQPQHF. CDR3 in DNA: TGTGCCAGCTCACCGGACAATAATCAGCCCCAGCATTTT.

The V gene is TRBV28, the J gene TRBJ1-1; D is ambiguous. V dropped 3 bases and J dropped 0 bases, with 8 bases sitting between them. The CDR3 contains 14 residues. Germline loops: CDR1 MDHEN, CDR2 SYDVKM. The CDR3 spells CASSFGSLNTEAFF. The DNA for the CDR3 is TGTGCCAGCAGTTTTGGGAGTTTGAACACTGAAGCTTTCTTT.

This chain connects TRBV6-5 to TRBJ2-7; 9 bases map to TRBD2. From germline, CDR1 is MNHEY and CDR2 SVGAGI. J gave up 4 bases and V 5 bases, and 3 bases lay outside the gene matches. This CDR3 has 13 residues. The CDR3: CASSRLADYEQYF. The CDR3 nucleotides read TGTGCCAGCAGTCGACTAGCGGATTACGAGCAGTACTTC.

The chain recombines TRBV10-3 with TRBJ1-6, with D unclear. V was clipped by 2 bases and J by 5 bases, with 10 bases between them. CDR1 is ENHRY, CDR2 SYGVKD, per germline. CDR3 length equals 15 residues. CDR3 sequence reads: CAISEGGHDNSPLHF. Here the CDR3 DNA reads TGTGCCATCAGTGAGGGAGGCCATGATAATTCACCCCTCCACTTT.

The rearrangement joins TRBV12-3 or TRBV12-4 to TRBJ2-7; maybe TRBD2 (6 bases). V lost 5 bases and J 6 bases, leaving 14 bases between the germline ends. This CDR3 spans 13 amino acids. CDR3 sequence reads: CASSQWRAGEQYF. Here the CDR3 DNA reads TGTGCCAGCAGTCAATGGAGGGCGGGCGAGCAGTACTTC.

This clone has only a few counts. V is TRBV5-4 and J is TRBJ2-2, with D possibly matching TRBD2 (7 bases). The CDR3 length is 14 residues. The germline V and J ends were trimmed by 5 bases and 6 bases, with 14 bases remaining between them. Germline lookup yields CDR1 SGHNT and CDR2 YYREEE (reference sequence). CDR3 sequence: CASSVGGQAGELFF. DNA of the CDR3: TGTGCCAGCAGTGTGGGGGGGCAGGCCGGGGAGCTGTTTTTT.

The V call is TRBV5-5, the J call TRBJ2-5, with D perhaps TRBD2 (5 bases). This CDR3 has 14 amino acids. Germline V gives CDR1 SGHKS, CDR2 YYEKEE (reference sequence). V shed 3 bases and J shed 5 bases, with 14 bases lying between them. CDR3 coding DNA: TGTGCCAGCAGCTCGGACGGGGTGTGGGAGACCCAGTACTTC. It codes for CASSSDGVWETQYF.

The chain employs TRBV9 and TRBJ2-7; TRBD2 matches 7 bases. Germline V gene lookup returns CDR1 SGDLS and CDR2 YYNGEE. Trimming at V came to 0 bases and at J to 7 bases, leaving 4 bases not matched to a gene. This CDR3 region has 13 residues. The CDR3 spells CASSVGGGWEQYF. The CDR3 DNA sequence: TGTGCCAGCAGCGTAGGCGGGGGTTGGGAGCAGTACTTC.

The rearrangement links TRBV30 to TRBJ2-1; D gene unclear. This CDR3 region has 13 residues. CDR1 is GTSNPN and CDR2 is SVGIG in the germline V gene (reference sequence). V was clipped by 4 bases and J by 0 bases, with 7 bases between them. DNA of the CDR3: TGTGCCTGGACAGGTAGCTCCTACAATGAGCAGTTCTTC. It encodes CAWTGSSYNEQFF.

Of note for this clone: Within the sample, other DNA sequences also encode this same CDR3. The J gene is TRBJ1-2, the V gene TRBV28; 8 bases are a match to TRBD1. CDR1 and CDR2 from the germline V gene are MDHEN and SYDVKM. CDR3 length: 15 amino acids. J was trimmed by 2 bases and V by 3 bases; bases with no gene match: 5. CDR3 coding DNA: TGTGCCAGCAGTTTCGGACAGGGATTAAACTATGGCTACACCTTC. This translates into CASSFGQGLNYGYTF.

V usage is TRBV29-1 and J usage is TRBJ2-6; D possibly corresponds to TRBD1 (5 bases). V was pared by 6 bases and J by 0 bases, with 6 bases between. Germline CDR1 reads SQVTM; CDR2 reads ANQGSEA. The CDR3 sequence is 13 residues long. CDR3 in amino acids: CSVTVSGANVLTF. The CDR3 DNA follows: TGCAGCGTGACAGTCTCTGGGGCCAACGTCCTGACTTTC.